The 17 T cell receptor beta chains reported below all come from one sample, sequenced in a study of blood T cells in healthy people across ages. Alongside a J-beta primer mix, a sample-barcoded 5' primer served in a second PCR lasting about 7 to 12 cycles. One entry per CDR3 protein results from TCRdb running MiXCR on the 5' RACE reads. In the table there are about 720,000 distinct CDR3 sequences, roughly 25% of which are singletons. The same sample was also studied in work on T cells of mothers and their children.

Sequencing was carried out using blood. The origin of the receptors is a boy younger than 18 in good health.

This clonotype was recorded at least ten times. CDR3 protein: CASSSDGYEQYF. For the CDR3, the DNA is TGTGCCAGCAGTTCGGACGGCTACGAGCAGTACTTC. V usage is TRBV28 and J usage is TRBJ2-7, with D unclear. This CDR3 has 12 amino acids. The V gene lost 4 bases and the J gene lost 3 bases, with 7 bases spanning the gap. Germline V CDR1 and CDR2: MDHEN, SYDVKM.

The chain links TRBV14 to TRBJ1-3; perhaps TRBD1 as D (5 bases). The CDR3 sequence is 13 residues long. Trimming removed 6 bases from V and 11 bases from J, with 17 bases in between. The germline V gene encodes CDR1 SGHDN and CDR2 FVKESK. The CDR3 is CASRGLPGSAIYF. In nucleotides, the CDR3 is TGTGCCAGCAGGGGACTCCCGGGGAGTGCCATATATTTT.

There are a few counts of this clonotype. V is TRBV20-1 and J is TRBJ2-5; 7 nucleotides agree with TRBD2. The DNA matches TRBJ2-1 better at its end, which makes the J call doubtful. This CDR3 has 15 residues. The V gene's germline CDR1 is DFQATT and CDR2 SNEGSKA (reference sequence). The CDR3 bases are TGCAGTGCTGACGGATTAGCGGGCCGCGGGAATGAGCAGTTCTTC. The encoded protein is CSADGLAGRGNEQFF.

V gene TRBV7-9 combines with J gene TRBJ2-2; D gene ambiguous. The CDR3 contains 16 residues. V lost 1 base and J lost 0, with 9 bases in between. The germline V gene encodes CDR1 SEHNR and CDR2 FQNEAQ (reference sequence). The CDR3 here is CASSLGLGSNTGELFF. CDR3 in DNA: TGTGCCAGCAGCTTAGGGTTAGGCTCGAACACCGGGGAGCTGTTTTTT.

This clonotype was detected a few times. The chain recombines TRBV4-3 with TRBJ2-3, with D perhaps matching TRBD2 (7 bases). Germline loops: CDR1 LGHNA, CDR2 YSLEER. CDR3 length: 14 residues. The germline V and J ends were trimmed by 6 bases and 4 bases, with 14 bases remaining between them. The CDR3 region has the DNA TGCGCCAGCAGTCGCGGGGGCGCGGCAGATACGCAGTATTTT. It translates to CASSRGGAADTQYF.

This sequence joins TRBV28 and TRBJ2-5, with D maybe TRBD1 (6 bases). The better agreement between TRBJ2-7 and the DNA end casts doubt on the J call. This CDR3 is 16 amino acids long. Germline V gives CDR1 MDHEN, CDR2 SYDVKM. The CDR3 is CASSPGGGQLFYEQYF. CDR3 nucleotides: TGTGCCAGCAGTCCAGGCGGTGGACAGCTCTTCTACGAGCAGTACTTC.

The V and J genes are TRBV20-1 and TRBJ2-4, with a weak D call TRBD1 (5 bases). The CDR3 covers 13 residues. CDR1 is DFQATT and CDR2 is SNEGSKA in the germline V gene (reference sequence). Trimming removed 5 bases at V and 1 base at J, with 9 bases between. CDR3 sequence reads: CSAFRQAKNIQYF. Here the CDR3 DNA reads TGCAGTGCTTTTCGACAGGCCAAAAACATTCAGTACTTC.

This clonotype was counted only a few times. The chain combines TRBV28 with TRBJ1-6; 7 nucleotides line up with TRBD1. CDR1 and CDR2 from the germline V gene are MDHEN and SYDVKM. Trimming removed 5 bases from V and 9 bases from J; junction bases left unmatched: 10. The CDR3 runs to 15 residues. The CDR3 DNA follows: TGTGCCAGCAGTACCTCTGACAGGGCTCGTTCACCCCTCCACTTT. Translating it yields CASSTSDRARSPLHF.

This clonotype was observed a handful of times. CDR3 coding DNA: TGTGCCAGCAGTTCGTACAGGGAGAATGAGCAGTTCTTC. Its protein is CASSSYRENEQFF. This sequence joins TRBV28 and TRBJ2-1; possible D gene TRBD1, 6 bases. Deletions cut 4 bases from V and 7 bases from J, with 11 bases between. Germline CDR1 reads MDHEN; CDR2 reads SYDVKM. This CDR3 region has 13 residues.

The CDR3 reads CASSPGASGANVLTF. CDR3 nucleotide sequence: TGTGCCAGCAGCCCGGGGGCCTCTGGGGCCAACGTCCTGACTTTC. This chain connects TRBV12-1 to TRBJ2-6; the table's TRBD1 call for D was not verified on the DNA. TRBV12-1 is classified as a pseudogene. There are 15 residues in the CDR3.

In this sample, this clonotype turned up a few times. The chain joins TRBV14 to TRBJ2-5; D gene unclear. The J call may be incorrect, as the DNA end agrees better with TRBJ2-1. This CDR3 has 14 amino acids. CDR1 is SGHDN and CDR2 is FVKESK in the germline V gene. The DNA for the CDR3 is TGTGCCAGCAGCCAGTTGGATCGGTACAATGAGCAGTTCTTC. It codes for CASSQLDRYNEQFF.

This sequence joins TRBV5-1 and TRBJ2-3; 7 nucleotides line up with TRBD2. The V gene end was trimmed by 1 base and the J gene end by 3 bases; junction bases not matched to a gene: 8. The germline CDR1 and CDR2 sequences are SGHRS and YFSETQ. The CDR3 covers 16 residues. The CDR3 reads CASSLTSATYTDTQYF. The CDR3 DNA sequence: TGCGCCAGCAGCTTGACTAGCGCAACATATACAGATACGCAGTATTTT.

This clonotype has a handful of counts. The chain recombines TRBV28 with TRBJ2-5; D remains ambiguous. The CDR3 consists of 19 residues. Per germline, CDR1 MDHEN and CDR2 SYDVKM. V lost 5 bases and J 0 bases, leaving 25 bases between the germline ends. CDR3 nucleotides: TGTGCCAGCAGTCCCGTTCTGGATAGCCGATCACTGTACCAAGAGACCCAGTACTTC. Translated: CASSPVLDSRSLYQETQYF.

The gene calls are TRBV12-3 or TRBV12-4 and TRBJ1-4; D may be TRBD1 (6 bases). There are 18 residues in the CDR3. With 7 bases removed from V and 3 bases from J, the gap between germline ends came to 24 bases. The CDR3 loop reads CASTPAQGLPRPNEKLFF. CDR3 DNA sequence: TGTGCCAGCACGCCAGCACAGGGCCTCCCACGACCTAATGAAAAACTGTTTTTT.

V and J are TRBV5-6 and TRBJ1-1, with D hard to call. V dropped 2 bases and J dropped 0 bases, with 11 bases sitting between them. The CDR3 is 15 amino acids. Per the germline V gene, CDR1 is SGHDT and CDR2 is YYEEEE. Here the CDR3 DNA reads TGTGCCAGCAGCTTTGTTGTAGGAATGAACACTGAAGCTTTCTTT. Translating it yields CASSFVVGMNTEAFF.

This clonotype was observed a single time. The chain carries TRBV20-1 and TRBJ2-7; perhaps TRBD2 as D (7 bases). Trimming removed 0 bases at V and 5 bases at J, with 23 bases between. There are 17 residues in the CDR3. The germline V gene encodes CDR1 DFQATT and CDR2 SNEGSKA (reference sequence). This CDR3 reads CSARDPGGGRGSDEQYF. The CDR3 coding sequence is TGCAGTGCTAGAGATCCGGGAGGTGGCAGGGGTAGCGACGAGCAGTACTTC.

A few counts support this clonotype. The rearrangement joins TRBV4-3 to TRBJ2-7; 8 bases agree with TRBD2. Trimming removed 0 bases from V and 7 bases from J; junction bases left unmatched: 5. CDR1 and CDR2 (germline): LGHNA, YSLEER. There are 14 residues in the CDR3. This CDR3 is CASSQDRLAGEQYF. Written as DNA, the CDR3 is TGCGCCAGCAGCCAAGATCGGCTAGCGGGTGAGCAGTACTTC.